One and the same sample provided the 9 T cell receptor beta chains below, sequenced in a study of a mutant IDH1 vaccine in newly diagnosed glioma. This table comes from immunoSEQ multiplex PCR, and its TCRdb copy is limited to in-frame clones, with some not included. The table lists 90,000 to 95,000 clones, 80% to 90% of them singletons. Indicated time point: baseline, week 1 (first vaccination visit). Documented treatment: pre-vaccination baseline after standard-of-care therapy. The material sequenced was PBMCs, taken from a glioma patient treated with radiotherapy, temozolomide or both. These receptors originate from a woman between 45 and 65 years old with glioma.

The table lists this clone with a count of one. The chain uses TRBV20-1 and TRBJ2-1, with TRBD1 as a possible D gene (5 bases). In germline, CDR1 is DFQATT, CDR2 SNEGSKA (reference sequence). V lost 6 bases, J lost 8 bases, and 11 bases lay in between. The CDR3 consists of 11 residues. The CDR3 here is CSATQGDEQFF. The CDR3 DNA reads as TGCAGTGCCACTCAGGGCGATGAGCAGTTCTTC.

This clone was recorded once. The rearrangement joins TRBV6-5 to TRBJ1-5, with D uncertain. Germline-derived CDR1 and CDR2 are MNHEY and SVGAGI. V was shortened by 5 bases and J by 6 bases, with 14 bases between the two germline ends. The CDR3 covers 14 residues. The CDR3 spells CASSPFRETQPQHF. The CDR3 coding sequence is TGTGCCAGCAGTCCGTTTCGGGAGACTCAGCCCCAGCATTTT.

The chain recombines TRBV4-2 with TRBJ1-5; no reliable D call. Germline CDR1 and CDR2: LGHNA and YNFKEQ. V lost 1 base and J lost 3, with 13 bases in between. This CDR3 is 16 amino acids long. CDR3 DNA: TGTGCCAGCAGCCAAGTGAAAGGTCCGGACAATCAGCCCCAGCATTTT. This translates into CASSQVKGPDNQPQHF.

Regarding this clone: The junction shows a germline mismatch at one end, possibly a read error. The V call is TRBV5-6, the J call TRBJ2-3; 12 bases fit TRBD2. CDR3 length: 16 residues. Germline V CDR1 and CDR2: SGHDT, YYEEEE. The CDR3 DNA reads TGTGTCAGCTCTCGGCTAGCGGGGGGGTACACAGATACGCAGTATTTT. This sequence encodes CVSSRLAGGYTDTQYF.

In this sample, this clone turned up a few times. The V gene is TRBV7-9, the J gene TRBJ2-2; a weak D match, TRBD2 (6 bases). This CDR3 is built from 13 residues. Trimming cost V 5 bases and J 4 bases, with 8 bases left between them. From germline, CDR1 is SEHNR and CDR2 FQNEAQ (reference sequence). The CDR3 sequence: CASSPGLTGELFF. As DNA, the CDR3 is TGTGCCAGCAGCCCGGGACTCACCGGGGAGCTGTTTTTT. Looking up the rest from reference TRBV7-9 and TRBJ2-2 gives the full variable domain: DTGVSQNPRHKITKRGQNVTFRCDPISEHNRLYWYRQTLGQGPEFLTYFQNEAQLEKSRLLSDRFSAERPKGSFSTLEIQRTEQGDSAMYLCASSPGLTGELFFGEGSRLTVL.

CDR3 sequence reads: CASSYTGLRDREQYF. The CDR3 nucleotides read TGCGCCAGCAGCTACACAGGGCTCAGGGATCGCGAGCAGTACTTC. The rearrangement links TRBV5-1 to TRBJ2-7, with D possibly being TRBD1 (6 bases). The V and J ends lost 3 bases and 6 bases respectively, with 19 bases between them. Germline lookup yields CDR1 SGHRS and CDR2 YFSETQ. There are 15 residues in the CDR3.

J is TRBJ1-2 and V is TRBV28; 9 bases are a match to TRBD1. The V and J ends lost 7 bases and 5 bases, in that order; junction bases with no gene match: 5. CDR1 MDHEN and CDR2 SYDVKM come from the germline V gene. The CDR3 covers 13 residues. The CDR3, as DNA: TGTGCCAGCAACAGGGGGCGCGGATATGGCTACACCTTC. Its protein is CASNRGRGYGYTF.

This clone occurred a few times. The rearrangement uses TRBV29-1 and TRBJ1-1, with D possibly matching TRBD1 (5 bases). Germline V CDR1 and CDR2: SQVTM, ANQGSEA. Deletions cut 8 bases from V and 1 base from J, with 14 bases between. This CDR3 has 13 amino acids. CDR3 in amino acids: CSSWGRTNTEAFF. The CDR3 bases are TGCAGCTCTTGGGGACGGACGAACACTGAAGCTTTCTTT.

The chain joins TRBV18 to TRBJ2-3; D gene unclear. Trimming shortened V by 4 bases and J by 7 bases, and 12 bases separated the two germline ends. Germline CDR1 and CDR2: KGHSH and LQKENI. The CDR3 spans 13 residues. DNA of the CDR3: TGTGCCAGCTCACGAACCCCGGATAATACGCAGTATTTT. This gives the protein CASSRTPDNTQYF.